Presented here are 20 T cell receptor beta chains from one specimen sequenced in a study of T cell responses to AZD1222 COVID-19 vaccine. Here immunoSEQ multiplex PCR was the method, and the copy in TCRdb shows in-frame clones only, minus some. The table lists 200,000 or so clones, 90% to 95% of them singletons, with roughly 8.4% in the top ten. The sample consisted of peripheral blood, taken on day 0 of AZD1222 vaccination. These receptor sequences come from an adult in good health.

The chain combines TRBV14 with TRBJ2-7, with D possibly TRBD1 on 6 matching bases. Germline V gives CDR1 SGHDN, CDR2 FVKESK. Between the trimmed V and J ends, which lost 4 bases and 3 bases, there was a span of 13 bases. The CDR3 covers 14 residues. CDR3 in amino acids: CASSPYLTGYEQYF. The DNA for the CDR3 is TGTGCCAGCAGCCCTTACCTGACAGGCTACGAGCAGTACTTC.

The chain is built from TRBV27 and TRBJ2-3; D not certain. V lost 8 bases and J lost 2, with 8 bases in between. The CDR3 contains 12 residues. Germline CDR1 MNHEY, CDR2 SMNVEV (reference sequence). In nucleotides, the CDR3 is TGTGCCAGCGCTGATCTCACAGATACGCAGTATTTT. The encoded protein is CASADLTDTQYF.

The chain's CDR3 is CASSFTSEGTQYF. In nucleotides, the CDR3 is TGTGCCAGCAGTTTTACTAGCGAGGGGACCCAGTACTTC. The gene calls are TRBV12-3 or TRBV12-4 and TRBJ2-5, with TRBD2 matching over 7 bases. The CDR3 runs 13 residues. V was pared by 3 bases and J by 7 bases, with 5 bases of the junction left unmatched.

The chain joins TRBV28 to TRBJ2-4; 11 bases match TRBD1. CDR1 and CDR2 (germline): MDHEN, SYDVKM. The CDR3 is 18 residues long. The J segment lost 8 bases and the V segment lost 3 bases, leaving 15 bases of the junction unmatched. CDR3 sequence reads: CASSLTPDRGRGLDIQYF. The CDR3 region has the DNA TGTGCCAGCAGTTTGACCCCGGACAGGGGGCGTGGGTTGGACATTCAGTACTTC.

The chain is built from TRBV6-2 or TRBV6-3 and TRBJ1-1; D is ambiguous. Trimming cost V 5 bases and J 4 bases, with 14 bases left between them. Germline-derived CDR1 and CDR2 are MNHEY and SVGEGT. The CDR3 contains 14 residues. CDR3 amino acids: CASSLYTVLTEAFF. CDR3 DNA sequence: TGTGCCAGCAGTCTATATACGGTTCTCACTGAAGCTTTCTTT.

The V gene is TRBV5-4, the J gene TRBJ2-7, with 9 nucleotides matching TRBD1. The CDR3 has 20 residues. Germline V gives CDR1 SGHNT, CDR2 YYREEE (reference sequence). J lost 1 base, V lost 4 bases, and 21 bases had no gene match. CDR3 in amino acids: CASSGFRAEQGASLSYEQYF. Here the CDR3 DNA reads TGTGCCAGCAGCGGATTCAGGGCCGAACAGGGGGCATCCCTATCCTACGAGCAGTACTTC.

V and J are TRBV19 and TRBJ1-1; no firm D call. Germline CDR1 is LNHDA and CDR2 is SQIVND (reference sequence). CDR3 length equals 11 residues. Trimming left V 4 bases short and J 6 bases short, with 6 bases between. CDR3 sequence: CASSTLAEAFF. CDR3 sequence (DNA): TGTGCCAGTAGTACCCTGGCTGAAGCTTTCTTT.

This rearrangement joins TRBV29-1 to TRBJ1-1, with a tentative D call TRBD1 (5 bases). V lost 6 bases, J lost 4 bases, and 18 bases lay in between. In germline, CDR1 is SQVTM, CDR2 ANQGSEA. This CDR3 comprises 14 residues. The CDR3 loop reads CSVALTQGFTEAFF. The DNA for the CDR3 is TGCAGCGTCGCCCTTACCCAGGGTTTCACTGAAGCTTTCTTT.

V gene TRBV3-1 (or the pseudogene TRBV3-2) combines with J gene TRBJ2-1; the match to TRBD2 covers 12 bases. CDR1 is LGHDT, CDR2 YNNKEL, per germline (reference sequence). CDR3 length: 14 residues. The J segment lost 9 bases and the V segment lost 3 bases, leaving 3 bases of the junction unmatched. The CDR3: CASSQGLAGGEQFF. The CDR3 DNA sequence: TGTGCCAGCAGCCAGGGACTAGCGGGTGGTGAGCAGTTCTTC.

The V gene is TRBV7-6, the J gene TRBJ2-7; perhaps D is TRBD1 or TRBD2 (5 bases each). The CDR3 loop spans 13 amino acids. The germline V gene encodes CDR1 SGHVS and CDR2 FNYEAQ. V lost 1 base and J 7 bases, leaving 11 bases between the germline ends. This chain's CDR3 is CASSLVLGGEQYF. The CDR3 region has the DNA TGTGCCAGCAGCTTAGTACTTGGGGGTGAGCAGTACTTC.

The CDR3 coding sequence is TGTGCCAGCAGAAGAGGGACTAGCCTCGCCGGGGAGCTGTTTTTT. Its translation is CASRRGTSLAGELFF. V is TRBV27 and J is TRBJ2-2; TRBD2 matches 9 bases. J was trimmed by 6 bases and V by 6 bases; bases with no gene match: 8. Germline values: CDR1 MNHEY, CDR2 SMNVEV (reference sequence). The CDR3 loop spans 15 amino acids.

This chain joins TRBV6-5 and TRBJ2-3, with D possibly being TRBD1 (6 bases). Germline CDR1 reads MNHEY; CDR2 reads SVGAGI. The CDR3 has 15 amino acids. V lost 5 bases, J lost 4 bases, and 16 bases lay in between. DNA of the CDR3: TGTGCCAGCAGTAACCCAGGGGAAGGATCAGATACGCAGTATTTT. Protein: CASSNPGEGSDTQYF.

This chain connects TRBV5-6 to TRBJ2-5; tentatively, D is TRBD1 or TRBD2 (5 bases each). Trimming removed 5 bases from V and 5 bases from J, with 13 bases in between. The CDR3 sequence is 13 residues long. Germline CDR1 SGHDT, CDR2 YYEEEE. CDR3 residues: CASSRVGTETQYF. CDR3 DNA sequence: TGTGCCAGCAGTAGGGTAGGGACGGAGACCCAGTACTTC.

CDR3 in amino acids: CASSSTPGTGYTDTQYF. The CDR3 bases are TGCGCCAGCAGCTCAACTCCCGGGACAGGGTACACAGATACGCAGTATTTT. The genes are TRBV5-1 and TRBJ2-3, with 9 bases that match TRBD1. The CDR3 has 17 residues. With 3 bases clipped from V and 2 bases from J, the junction kept 10 bases outside the gene matches. Germline V gives CDR1 SGHRS, CDR2 YFSETQ.

This rearrangement joins TRBV27 to TRBJ2-1; the D is unclear. This CDR3 contains 16 residues. Trimming shortened V by 8 bases and J by 2 bases, and 19 bases separated the two germline ends. Looked up from germline, CDR1 is MNHEY and CDR2 is SMNVEV (reference sequence). The CDR3 DNA reads as TGTGCCAGCTCCAATTCTGCTGACCCTACCTACAATGAGCAGTTCTTC. This translates into CASSNSADPTYNEQFF.

The V gene is TRBV4-1, the J gene TRBJ2-4; 11 nucleotides line up with TRBD2. The length of the CDR3 is 17 residues. V shed 4 bases, J shed 3 bases, and the junction held 8 bases outside the gene matches. CDR1 and CDR2 from the germline V gene are MGHRA and YSYEKL. CDR3 residues: CASSPILAGEVKNIQYF. In nucleotides, the CDR3 is TGCGCCAGCAGCCCCATACTAGCGGGAGAGGTCAAAAACATTCAGTACTTC.

The chain joins TRBV19 to TRBJ2-2; possible D gene TRBD1, 5 bases. The V end was cut by 4 bases, the J end by 2 bases, with 8 bases between. Germline CDR1 and CDR2: LNHDA and SQIVND (reference sequence). The CDR3 covers 14 residues. This chain's CDR3 is CASSSRVNTGELFF. The CDR3 nucleotides are TGTGCCAGTAGTAGCAGGGTTAACACCGGGGAGCTGTTTTTT.

V usage is TRBV7-9 and J usage is TRBJ2-2; either TRBD1 or TRBD2 may fit D (6 bases each). Trimming removed 3 bases from V and 7 bases from J, with 18 bases in between. The CDR3 length is 16 residues. CDR1 and CDR2 from the germline V gene are SEHNR and FQNEAQ (reference sequence). The CDR3 region is CASSFPPVGGGGELFF. The DNA for the CDR3 is TGTGCCAGCAGCTTCCCTCCGGTCGGGGGCGGCGGGGAGCTGTTTTTT.

The chain recombines TRBV18 with TRBJ2-1; D gene ambiguous. This CDR3 comprises 14 residues. Germline assignment: CDR1 KGHSH and CDR2 LQKENI. Trimming stripped 2 bases from V and 5 bases from J, with 10 bases between. In DNA form, the CDR3 reads TGTGCCAGCTCACCATCGGCGGTTCACAATGAGCAGTTCTTC. Amino acids: CASSPSAVHNEQFF.

This chain links TRBV4-2 with TRBJ1-3; maybe TRBD1 (5 bases). This CDR3 contains 18 residues. Trimming left V 1 base short and J 8 bases short, with 24 bases between. The germline V gene has CDR1 LGHNA and CDR2 YNFKEQ. CDR3: CASSQGAGGGSRADTIYF. The CDR3, as DNA: TGTGCCAGCAGCCAAGGCGCGGGCGGGGGGTCCAGGGCGGACACCATATATTTT.